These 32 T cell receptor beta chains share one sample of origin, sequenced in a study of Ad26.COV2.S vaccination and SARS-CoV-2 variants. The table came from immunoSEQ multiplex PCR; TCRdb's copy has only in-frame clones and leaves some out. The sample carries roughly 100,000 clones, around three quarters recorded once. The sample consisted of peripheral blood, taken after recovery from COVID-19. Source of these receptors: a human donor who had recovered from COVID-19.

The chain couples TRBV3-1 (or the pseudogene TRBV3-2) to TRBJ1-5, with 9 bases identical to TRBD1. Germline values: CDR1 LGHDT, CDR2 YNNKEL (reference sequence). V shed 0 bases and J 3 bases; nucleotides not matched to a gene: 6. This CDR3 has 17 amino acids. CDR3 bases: TGTGCCAGCAGCCAAGATGGTGGGACAGGGAACAATCAGCCCCAGCATTTT. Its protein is CASSQDGGTGNNQPQHF.

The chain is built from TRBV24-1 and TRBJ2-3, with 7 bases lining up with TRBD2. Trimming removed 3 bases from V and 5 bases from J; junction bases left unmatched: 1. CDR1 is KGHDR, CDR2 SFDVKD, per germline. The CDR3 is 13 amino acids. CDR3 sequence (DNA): TGTGCCACCAGTGATGGGAGGGGAGATACGCAGTATTTT. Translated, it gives CATSDGRGDTQYF.

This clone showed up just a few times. The chain's CDR3 is CASSLGLSTQATNEKLFF. CDR3 nucleotide sequence: TGCGCCAGCAGCTTAGGACTATCGACTCAGGCAACTAATGAAAAACTGTTTTTT. The chain joins TRBV5-1 to TRBJ1-4; D not resolved. Trimming cost V 2 bases and J 0 bases, with 17 bases left between them. Germline V gene sequence: CDR1 SGHRS, CDR2 YFSETQ. This CDR3 is 18 amino acids long.

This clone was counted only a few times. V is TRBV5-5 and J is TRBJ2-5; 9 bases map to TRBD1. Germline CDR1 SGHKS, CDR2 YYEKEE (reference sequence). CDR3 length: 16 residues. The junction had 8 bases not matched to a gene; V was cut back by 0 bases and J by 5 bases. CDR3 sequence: CASSLVIGQGRETQYF. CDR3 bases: TGTGCCAGCAGCTTGGTTATTGGACAGGGGAGGGAGACCCAGTACTTC.

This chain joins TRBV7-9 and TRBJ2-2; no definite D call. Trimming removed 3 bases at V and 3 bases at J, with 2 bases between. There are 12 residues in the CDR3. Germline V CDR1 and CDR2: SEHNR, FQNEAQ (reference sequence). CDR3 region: CASSFDTGELFF. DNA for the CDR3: TGTGCCAGCAGCTTCGACACCGGGGAGCTGTTTTTT.

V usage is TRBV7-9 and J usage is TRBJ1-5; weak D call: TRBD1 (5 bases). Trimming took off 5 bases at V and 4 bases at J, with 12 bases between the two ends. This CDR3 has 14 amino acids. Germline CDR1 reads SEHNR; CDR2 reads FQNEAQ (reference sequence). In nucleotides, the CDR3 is TGTGCCAGCAGCCCCGACAGAAAAAATCAGCCCCAGCATTTT. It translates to CASSPDRKNQPQHF.

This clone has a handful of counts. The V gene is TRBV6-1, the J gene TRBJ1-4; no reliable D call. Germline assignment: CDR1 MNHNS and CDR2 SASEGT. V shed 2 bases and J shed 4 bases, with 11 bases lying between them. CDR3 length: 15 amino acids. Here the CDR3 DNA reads TGTGCCAGCAGTGAACTGGGAGGAGGTAATGAAAAACTGTTTTTT. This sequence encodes CASSELGGGNEKLFF.

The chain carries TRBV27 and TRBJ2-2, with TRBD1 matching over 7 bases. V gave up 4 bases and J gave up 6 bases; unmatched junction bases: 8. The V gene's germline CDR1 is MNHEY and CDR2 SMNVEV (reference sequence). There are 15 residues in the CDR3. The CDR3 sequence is CASSYTGAGPGELFF. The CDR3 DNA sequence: TGTGCCAGCAGTTACACAGGGGCCGGCCCCGGGGAGCTGTTTTTT.

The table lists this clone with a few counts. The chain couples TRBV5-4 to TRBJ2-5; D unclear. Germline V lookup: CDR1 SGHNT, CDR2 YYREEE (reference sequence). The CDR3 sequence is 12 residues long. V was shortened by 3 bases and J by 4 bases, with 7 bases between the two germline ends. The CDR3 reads CASSSSTETQYF. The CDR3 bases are TGTGCCAGCAGCTCATCAACAGAGACCCAGTACTTC.

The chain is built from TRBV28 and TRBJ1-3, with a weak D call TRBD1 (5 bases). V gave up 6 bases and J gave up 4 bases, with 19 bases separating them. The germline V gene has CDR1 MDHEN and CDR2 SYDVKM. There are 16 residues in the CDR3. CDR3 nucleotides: TGTGCCAGCAGCCTGCCTCGGGGGAGCTCAGGAAACACCATATATTTT. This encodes CASSLPRGSSGNTIYF.

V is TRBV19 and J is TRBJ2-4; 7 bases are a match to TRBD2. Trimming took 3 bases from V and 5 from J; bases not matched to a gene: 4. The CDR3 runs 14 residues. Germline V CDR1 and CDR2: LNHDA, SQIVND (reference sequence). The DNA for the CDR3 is TGTGCCAGTAGTATGGGAGGGACCCAAAACATTCAGTACTTC. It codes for CASSMGGTQNIQYF.

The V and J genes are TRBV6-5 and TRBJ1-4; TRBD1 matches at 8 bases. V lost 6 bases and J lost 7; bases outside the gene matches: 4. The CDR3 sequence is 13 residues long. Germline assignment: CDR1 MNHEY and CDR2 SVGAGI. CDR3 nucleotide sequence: TGTGCCAGCAGCACGACAGGGGTTGAAAAACTGTTTTTT. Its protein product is CASSTTGVEKLFF.

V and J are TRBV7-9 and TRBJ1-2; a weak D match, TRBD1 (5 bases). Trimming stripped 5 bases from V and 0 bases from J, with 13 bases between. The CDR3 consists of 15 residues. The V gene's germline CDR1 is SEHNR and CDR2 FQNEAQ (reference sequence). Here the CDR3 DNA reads TGTGCCAGCAGCGTCGACAGCGTCGCTAACTATGGCTACACCTTC. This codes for CASSVDSVANYGYTF.

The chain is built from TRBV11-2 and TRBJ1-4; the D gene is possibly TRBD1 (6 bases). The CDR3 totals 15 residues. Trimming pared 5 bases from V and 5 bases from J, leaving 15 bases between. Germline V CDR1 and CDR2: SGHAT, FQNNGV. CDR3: CASSRYREPNEKLFF. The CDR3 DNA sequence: TGTGCCAGCAGCCGTTACAGGGAACCGAATGAAAAACTGTTTTTT.

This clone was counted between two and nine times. The CDR3 reads CASSQRQGNTEAFF. The CDR3 DNA reads TGTGCCAGCAGCCAAAGACAGGGGAACACTGAAGCTTTCTTT. This sequence joins TRBV14 and TRBJ1-1, with 7 bases identical to TRBD1. The V and J ends lost 2 bases and 1 base, in that order; junction bases with no gene match: 1. The V gene's germline CDR1 is SGHDN and CDR2 FVKESK. This CDR3 has 14 amino acids. Filled out from reference TRBV14 and TRBJ1-1, the complete variable domain reads EAGVTQFPSHSVIEKGQTVTLRCDPISGHDNLYWYRRVMGKEIKFLLHFVKESKQDESGMPNNRFLAERTGGTYSTLKVQPAELEDSGVYFCASSQRQGNTEAFFGQGTRLTVV.

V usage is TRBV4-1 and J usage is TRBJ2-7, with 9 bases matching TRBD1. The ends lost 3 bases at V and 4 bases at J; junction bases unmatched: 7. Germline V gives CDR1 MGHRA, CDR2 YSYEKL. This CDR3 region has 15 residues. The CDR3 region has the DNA TGCGCCAGCAGCCACACCGGGACAGGGATTTACGAGCAGTACTTC. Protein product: CASSHTGTGIYEQYF.

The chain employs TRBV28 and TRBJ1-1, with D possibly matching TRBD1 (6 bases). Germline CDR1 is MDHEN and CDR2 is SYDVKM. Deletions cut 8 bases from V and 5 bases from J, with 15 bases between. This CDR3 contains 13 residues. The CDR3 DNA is TGTGCCAGCTCTGTTCAGGGGAGAACTGAAGCTTTCTTT. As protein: CASSVQGRTEAFF.

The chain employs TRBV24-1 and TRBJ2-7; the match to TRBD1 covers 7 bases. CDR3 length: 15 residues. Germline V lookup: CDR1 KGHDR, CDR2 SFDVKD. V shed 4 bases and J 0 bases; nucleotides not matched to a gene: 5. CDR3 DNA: TGTGCCACCAGTGAAAGGACAGGACGCTCCTACGAGCAGTACTTC. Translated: CATSERTGRSYEQYF.

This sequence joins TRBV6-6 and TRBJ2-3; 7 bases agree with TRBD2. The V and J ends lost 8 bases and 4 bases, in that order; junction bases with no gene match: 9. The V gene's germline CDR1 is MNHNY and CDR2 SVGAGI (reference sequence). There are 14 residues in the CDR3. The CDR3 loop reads CASGLGGSADTQYF. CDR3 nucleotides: TGTGCCAGCGGGCTCGGGGGGTCGGCAGATACGCAGTATTTT.

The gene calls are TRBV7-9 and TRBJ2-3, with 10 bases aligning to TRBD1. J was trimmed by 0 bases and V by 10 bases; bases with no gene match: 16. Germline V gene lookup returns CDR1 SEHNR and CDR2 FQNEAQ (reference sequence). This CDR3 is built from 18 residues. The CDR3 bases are TGTGCCACTGATTGGGGGGACAGGGGACTCTCTAGCACAGATACGCAGTATTTT. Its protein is CATDWGDRGLSSTDTQYF.

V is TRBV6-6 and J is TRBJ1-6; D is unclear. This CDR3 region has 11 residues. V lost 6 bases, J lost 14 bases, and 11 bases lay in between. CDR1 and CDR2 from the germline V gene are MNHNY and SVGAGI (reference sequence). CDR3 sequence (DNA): TGTGCCAGCAGGACTACCTGGGCCCTCCACTTT. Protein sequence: CASRTTWALHF.

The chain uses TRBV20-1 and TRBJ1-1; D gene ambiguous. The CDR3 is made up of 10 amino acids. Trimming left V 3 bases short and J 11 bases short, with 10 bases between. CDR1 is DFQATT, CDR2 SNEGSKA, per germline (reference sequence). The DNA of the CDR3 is TGCAGTGCTAGCAGTCAGGATGCTTTCTTT. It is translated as CSASSQDAFF.

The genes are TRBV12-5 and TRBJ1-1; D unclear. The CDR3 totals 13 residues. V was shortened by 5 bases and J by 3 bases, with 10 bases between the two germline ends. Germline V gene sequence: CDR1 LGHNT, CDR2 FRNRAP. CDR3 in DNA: TGTGCTAGTGGTACCGGAGAATACACTGAAGCTTTCTTT. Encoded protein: CASGTGEYTEAFF.

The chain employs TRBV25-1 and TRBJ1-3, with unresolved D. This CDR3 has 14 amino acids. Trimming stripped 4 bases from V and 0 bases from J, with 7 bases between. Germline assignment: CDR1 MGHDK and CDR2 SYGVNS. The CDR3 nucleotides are TGTGCCAGCAGTGCAACTCGCTCTGGAAACACCATATATTTT. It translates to CASSATRSGNTIYF.

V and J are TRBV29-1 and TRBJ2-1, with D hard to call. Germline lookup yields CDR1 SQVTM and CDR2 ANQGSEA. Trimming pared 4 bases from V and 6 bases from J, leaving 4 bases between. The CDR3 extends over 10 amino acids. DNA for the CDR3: TGCAGCGTTGTCAGCAATGAGCAGTTCTTC. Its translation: CSVVSNEQFF.

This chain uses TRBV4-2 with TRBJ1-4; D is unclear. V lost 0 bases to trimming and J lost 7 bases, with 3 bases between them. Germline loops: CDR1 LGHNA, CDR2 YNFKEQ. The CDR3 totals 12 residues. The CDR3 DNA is TGTGCCAGCAGCCAAGAGGGTGAAAAACTGTTTTTT. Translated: CASSQEGEKLFF.

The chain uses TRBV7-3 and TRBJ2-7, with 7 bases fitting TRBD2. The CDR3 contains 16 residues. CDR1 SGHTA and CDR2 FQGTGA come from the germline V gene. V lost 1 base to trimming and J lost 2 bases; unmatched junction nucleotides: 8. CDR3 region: CASSLRGGGEPYEQYF. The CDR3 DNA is TGTGCCAGCAGCTTAAGGGGGGGAGGGGAACCCTACGAGCAGTACTTC.

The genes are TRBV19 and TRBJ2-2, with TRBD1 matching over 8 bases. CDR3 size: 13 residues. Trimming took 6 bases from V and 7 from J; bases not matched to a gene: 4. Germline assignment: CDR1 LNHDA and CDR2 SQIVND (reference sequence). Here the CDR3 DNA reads TGTGCCAGTAGCTTGACAGGGGACGGGGAGCTGTTTTTT. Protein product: CASSLTGDGELFF.

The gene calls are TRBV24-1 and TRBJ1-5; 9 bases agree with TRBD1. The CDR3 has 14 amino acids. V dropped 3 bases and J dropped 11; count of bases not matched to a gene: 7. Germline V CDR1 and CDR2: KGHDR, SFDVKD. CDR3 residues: CATSDTRDREAQHF. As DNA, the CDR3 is TGTGCCACCAGTGATACCCGGGACAGGGAGGCCCAGCATTTT.

CDR3 sequence reads: CAAGEGGSTEAFF. DNA of the CDR3: TGTGCAGCGGGGGAGGGGGGGAGCACTGAAGCTTTCTTT. The chain carries TRBV18 and TRBJ1-1; D is possibly TRBD1 (6 bases). Germline V gene sequence: CDR1 KGHSH, CDR2 LQKENI. The CDR3 extends over 13 amino acids. The variable domain in full, with the rest retrieved from reference TRBV18 and TRBJ1-1, is NAGVMQNPRHLVRRRGQEARLRCSPMKGHSHVYWYRQLPEEGLKFMVYLQKENIIDESGMPKERFSAEFPKEGPSILRIQQVVRGDSAAYFCAAGEGGSTEAFFGQGTRLTVV.

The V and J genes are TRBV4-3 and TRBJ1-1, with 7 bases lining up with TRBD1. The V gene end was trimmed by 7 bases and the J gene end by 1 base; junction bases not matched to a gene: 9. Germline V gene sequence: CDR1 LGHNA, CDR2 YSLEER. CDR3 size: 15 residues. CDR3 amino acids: CASTRGGGKNTEAFF. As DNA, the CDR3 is TGCGCCAGCACTCGAGGGGGCGGGAAGAACACTGAAGCTTTCTTT.

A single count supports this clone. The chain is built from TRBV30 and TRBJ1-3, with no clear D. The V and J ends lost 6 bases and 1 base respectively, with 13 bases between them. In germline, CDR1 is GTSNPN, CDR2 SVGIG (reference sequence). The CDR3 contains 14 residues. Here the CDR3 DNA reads TGTGCCTGCCGAGGAGCGGGGTCTGGAAACACCATATATTTT. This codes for CACRGAGSGNTIYF.